Presented here are 16 T cell receptor beta chains from one specimen sequenced in a study of CD8 T cells in ankylosing spondylitis. Whole-study findings and limits: A TCR beta motif of several highly homologous variants seemed to mark ankylosing spondylitis blood.

The antigens of these receptors remain unknown. Each CDR3 protein gets one entry after TCRdb re-called the 5' RACE reads with MiXCR. Of a few hundred thousand distinct CDR3 sequences in the sample, around 7.6% were seen once. The sample was blood, either unsorted or a sorted T cell fraction (not recorded which). All receptors come from a male donor with ankylosing spondylitis.

This clonotype was found a few times. The chain is built from TRBV20-1 and TRBJ2-3; TRBD1 might be the D (5 bases). The length of the CDR3 is 14 residues. Trimming removed 0 bases at V and 3 bases at J, with 10 bases between. The germline V gene has CDR1 DFQATT and CDR2 SNEGSKA (reference sequence). The chain's CDR3 is CSARDLQGTDTQYF. The CDR3 nucleotides are TGCAGTGCTAGAGATCTGCAGGGAACAGATACGCAGTATTTT.

The chain recombines TRBV29-1 with TRBJ2-5; the match to TRBD2 covers 7 bases. Per germline, CDR1 SQVTM and CDR2 ANQGSEA. With V trimmed by 2 bases and J by 5 bases, 8 bases remained unmatched. The CDR3 length is 14 residues. This CDR3 is CSVERRGGGETQYF. DNA of the CDR3: TGCAGCGTTGAAAGGCGCGGGGGAGGGGAGACCCAGTACTTC.

This clonotype appeared a few times. This chain joins TRBV9 and TRBJ2-3; TRBD1 might be the D (5 bases). The V gene lost 3 bases and the J gene lost 2 bases, with 10 bases spanning the gap. Germline V gene lookup returns CDR1 SGDLS and CDR2 YYNGEE. The CDR3 has 14 amino acids. This CDR3 reads CASSAGHITDTQYF. DNA for the CDR3: TGTGCCAGCAGCGCAGGACACATCACAGATACGCAGTATTTT.

This clonotype was seen a few times. The chain uses TRBV5-1 and TRBJ2-1; 14 nucleotides agree with TRBD2. The junction had 5 bases not matched to a gene; V was cut back by 7 bases and J by 8 bases. Germline V gives CDR1 SGHRS, CDR2 YFSETQ. The CDR3 loop spans 14 amino acids. The CDR3 DNA follows: TGCGCCAGCGGGACTAGCGGGAGTAGCCATGAGCAGTTCTTC. As protein: CASGTSGSSHEQFF.

This clonotype was seen more than once but under ten times. The chain links TRBV5-6 to TRBJ1-1; D perhaps matches TRBD1 (6 bases). V gave up 5 bases and J gave up 6 bases, with 20 bases separating them. CDR3 length: 15 amino acids. Per the germline V gene, CDR1 is SGHDT and CDR2 is YYEEEE. For the CDR3, the DNA is TGTGCCAGCAGTACAGTCACAGGGAGGGGAGCTGAAGCTTTCTTT. It codes for CASSTVTGRGAEAFF.

This clonotype occurred a few times. V gene TRBV12-3 or TRBV12-4 combines with J gene TRBJ1-6; no reliable D call. V shed 8 bases and J shed 10 bases, with 9 bases lying between them. The CDR3 runs 11 residues. CDR3 residues: CASARYSPLHF. CDR3 bases: TGTGCCAGCGCCCGGTACTCACCCCTCCACTTT.

This clonotype turned up a few times. The CDR3 loop reads CASSLDPVGEQFF. CDR3 nucleotides: TGTGCCAGCAGCTTGGATCCTGTAGGTGAGCAGTTCTTC. The chain uses TRBV5-5 and TRBJ2-1; D gene uncertain. This CDR3 is 13 amino acids long. The V gene's germline CDR1 is SGHKS and CDR2 YYEKEE (reference sequence). The V and J ends lost 0 bases and 9 bases respectively, with 10 bases between them.

This clonotype was recorded a few times. This sequence joins TRBV28 and TRBJ2-7; 13 bases align to TRBD2. This CDR3 spans 16 amino acids. With 5 bases clipped from V and 6 bases from J, the junction kept 10 bases outside the gene matches. Germline V gene lookup returns CDR1 MDHEN and CDR2 SYDVKM. CDR3 protein: CASSPPGLAGAGEQYF. CDR3 sequence (DNA): TGTGCCAGCAGTCCCCCCGGACTAGCGGGAGCGGGCGAGCAGTACTTC.

Worth noting for this clonotype: Compared with germline, one end of the junction differs, possibly owing to a read error. The rearrangement joins TRBV7-3 to TRBJ1-1; D not resolved. Per germline, CDR1 SGHTA and CDR2 FQGTGA. The CDR3 runs 15 residues. CDR3 sequence: CASSLTSALGTEAFF. The CDR3 DNA reads TGTGCCAGCAGCCTAACAAGTGCCCTGGGGACTGAAGCTTTCTTT.

This chain links TRBV12-3 or TRBV12-4 with TRBJ1-3; 9 bases align to TRBD1. This CDR3 is 18 amino acids long. Germline trimming cut 4 bases from V and 0 bases from J; bases unmatched to any gene: 10. For the CDR3, the DNA is TGTGCCAGCAGTTCAAAAACCGGGACAGGGATCTCTGGAAACACCATATATTTT. This gives the protein CASSSKTGTGISGNTIYF.

The chain employs TRBV12-3 or TRBV12-4 and TRBJ1-4, with 10 nucleotides matching TRBD1. The CDR3 has 15 residues. V gave up 7 bases and J gave up 6 bases; unmatched junction bases: 8. Here the CDR3 DNA reads TGTGCCAGCACCCTGGCGACAGGGGGCTATGAAAAACTGTTTTTT. Encoded protein: CASTLATGGYEKLFF.

The DNA for the CDR3 is TGTGCCAGCAGCCAAGATGTCAGGGCCTCTGGGGCCAACGTCCTGACTTTC. Translation gives CASSQDVRASGANVLTF. This chain uses TRBV14 with TRBJ2-6; D possibly corresponds to TRBD1 (5 bases). The V gene's germline CDR1 is SGHDN and CDR2 FVKESK. CDR3 length equals 17 residues. The V end lost 0 bases, the J end lost 0 bases, and 9 bases lay between the germline ends.

This clonotype was counted at least ten times. The gene calls are TRBV5-1 and TRBJ2-3; maybe TRBD1 (5 bases). CDR3 size: 17 residues. V lost 3 bases and J 0 bases, leaving 17 bases between the germline ends. CDR1 is SGHRS and CDR2 is YFSETQ in the germline V gene. The CDR3 nucleotides read TGCGCCAGCAGCTCGCTAGGGGATCGGGCTAGCACAGATACGCAGTATTTT. Translating gives CASSSLGDRASTDTQYF.

This clonotype was observed at least ten times. This chain connects TRBV7-8 to TRBJ2-2; 12 positions agree with TRBD2. CDR3 length equals 18 residues. J was trimmed by 6 bases and V by 1 base; bases with no gene match: 9. Germline V gene data show CDR1 as SGHVS and CDR2 as FQNEAQ. The CDR3 spells CASSLGTLAGGSSGELFF. The CDR3 DNA reads as TGTGCCAGCAGCTTAGGGACGCTAGCGGGAGGGAGTTCCGGGGAGCTGTTTTTT.

This chain joins TRBV19 and TRBJ1-1; TRBD1 aligns across 8 bases. Germline V gene lookup returns CDR1 LNHDA and CDR2 SQIVND (reference sequence). The V and J ends lost 7 bases and 5 bases, in that order; junction bases with no gene match: 21. This CDR3 has 18 amino acids. CDR3 nucleotides: TGTGCCAGTACCCCCTCCGGGGCAGGGGGCGGTGGTCAAACTGAAGCTTTCTTT. This codes for CASTPSGAGGGGQTEAFF.

The chain's CDR3 is CASSLVSGFNEQFF. CDR3 nucleotides: TGTGCCAGCAGCTTAGTTAGCGGTTTCAATGAGCAGTTCTTC. V usage is TRBV7-9 and J usage is TRBJ2-1, with D possibly TRBD2 on 6 matching bases. The CDR3 consists of 14 residues. The V end lost 1 base, the J end lost 6 bases, and 10 bases lay between the germline ends. Germline lookup yields CDR1 SEHNR and CDR2 FQNEAQ (reference sequence).